This T cell receptor beta chain is drawn from a study of T cells in Graves' hyperthyroidism and ophthalmopathy. This CDR3 comprises 14 residues. Germline V gene lookup returns CDR1 DFQATT and CDR2 SNEGSKA (reference sequence). V dropped 1 base and J dropped 5 bases, with 11 bases sitting between them. The source material, RNA transcripts, was used to amplify TCR beta CDR3 regions. Carried out on the TCR CDR3, a first-round RT-PCR used the HTBI primer set. A single record per CDR3 protein comes from TCRdb applying MiXCR to the multiplex PCR reads. The sample yields fewer than 600,000 distinct CDR3 sequences, approximately 14% seen once. This clonotype was counted many times.

This TCR derives from a woman in her thirties or forties with Graves' hyperthyroidism. The chain joins TRBV20-1 to TRBJ2-2; the D gene is possibly TRBD1 (6 bases). The sequenced material came from blood. Here the CDR3 reads CSARAGVGTGELFF. The CDR3, as DNA: TGCAGTGCTAGAGCAGGGGTAGGGACCGGGGAGCTGTTTTTT.